Shown below are 21 T cell receptor beta chains from a single sample sequenced in a study of radiotherapy plus CTLA-4 blockade in lung cancer. Clones were sequenced by immunoSEQ multiplex PCR, and TCRdb holds only the in-frame ones, with some missing. The data show 42,000 or so clones, about four fifths seen once. Sequences were derived from peripheral blood, sampled from a patient treated with radiotherapy plus ipilimumab. These receptors were taken from a human donor with non-small cell lung cancer that progressed on radiotherapy plus ipilimumab.

CDR3 residues: CASSEGLPTSGGGTQYF. The CDR3 coding sequence is TGTGCCAGCAGTGAAGGCCTACCGACTAGCGGGGGGGGCACGCAGTATTTT. The chain recombines TRBV6-1 with TRBJ2-3; TRBD2 aligns across 14 bases. The CDR3 has 17 residues. V lost 1 base to trimming and J lost 9 bases; unmatched junction nucleotides: 9. In germline, CDR1 is MNHNS, CDR2 SASEGT.

The V and J genes are TRBV4-1 and TRBJ1-2, with D maybe TRBD1 (5 bases). Looked up from germline, CDR1 is MGHRA and CDR2 is YSYEKL. The CDR3 consists of 14 residues. V was shortened by 1 base and J by 7 bases, with 13 bases between the two germline ends. The CDR3 region is CASSQVPRVGGYTF. The CDR3 DNA is TGCGCCAGCAGCCAAGTTCCCAGGGTGGGTGGCTACACCTTC.

Only a few counts were recorded for this clone. The rearrangement links TRBV9 to TRBJ2-1; 7 positions agree with TRBD1. CDR1 is SGDLS, CDR2 YYNGEE, per germline. The length of the CDR3 is 16 residues. J gave up 3 bases and V 4 bases, and 10 bases lay outside the gene matches. This chain's CDR3 is CASSLRQGLGYNEQFF. CDR3 bases: TGTGCCAGCAGCTTACGACAGGGCCTAGGCTACAATGAGCAGTTCTTC.

The V gene is TRBV2, the J gene TRBJ2-5; 10 bases agree with TRBD2. The CDR3 loop spans 13 amino acids. Germline CDR1 SNHLY, CDR2 FYNNEI. Trimming took 5 bases from V and 7 from J; bases not matched to a gene: 4. Here the CDR3 DNA reads TGTGCCAGCAGTAGCGGGGGGGACGTGACCCAGTACTTC. Encoded protein: CASSSGGDVTQYF.

The CDR3 sequence is CAIRGGMTGELFF. DNA of the CDR3: TGTGCCATCAGGGGAGGGATGACCGGGGAGCTGTTTTTT. The chain uses TRBV6-1 and TRBJ2-2; weak D call: TRBD2 (7 bases). Trimming shortened V by 10 bases and J by 5 bases, and 14 bases separated the two germline ends. CDR3 length: 13 residues. Germline V gene data show CDR1 as MNHNS and CDR2 as SASEGT.

This chain links TRBV11-2 with TRBJ2-7; weak D call: TRBD1 (6 bases). V gave up 0 bases and J gave up 7 bases, with 19 bases separating them. Per the germline V gene, CDR1 is SGHAT and CDR2 is FQNNGV. CDR3 length equals 16 residues. CDR3 amino acids: CASSLDQATGSGEQYF. The CDR3 region has the DNA TGTGCCAGCAGCTTAGATCAGGCAACAGGGTCTGGTGAGCAGTACTTC. Full variable domain (missing parts from reference TRBV11-2 and TRBJ2-7): EAGVAQSPRYKIIEKRQSVAFWCNPISGHATLYWYQQILGQGPKLLIQFQNNGVVDDSQLPKDRFSAERLKGVDSTLKIQPAKLEDSAVYLCASSLDQATGSGEQYFGPGTRLTVT.

This clone turned up a few times. The rearrangement uses TRBV6-6 and TRBJ1-4; a weak D match, TRBD1 (6 bases). Between the trimmed V and J ends, which lost 5 bases and 7 bases, there was a span of 14 bases. Per germline, CDR1 MNHNY and CDR2 SVGAGI (reference sequence). The CDR3 length is 14 residues. CDR3 amino acids: CASSPEGGGEKLFF. The CDR3 bases are TGTGCCAGCAGTCCCGAGGGGGGGGGTGAAAAACTGTTTTTT.

As to this clone: A junction end diverges from the germline sequence, so it may reflect a read error. V is TRBV10-1 and J is TRBJ1-1, with D tentatively TRBD1 (5 bases). The CDR3 covers 13 residues. Looked up from germline, CDR1 is WNHNN and CDR2 is SYGVQD (reference sequence). The CDR3 is CAGRLDSNTEAFF. The CDR3 coding sequence is TGCGCCGGCAGATTAGACAGTAACACTGAAGCTTTCTTT.

The chain has TRBV14 and TRBJ1-2; D remains ambiguous. The germline V gene encodes CDR1 SGHDN and CDR2 FVKESK. Trimming cost V 1 base and J 4 bases, with 4 bases left between them. The CDR3 is made up of 12 amino acids. DNA for the CDR3: TGTGCCAGCAGCCAAGCCAGCTATGGCTACACCTTC. It codes for CASSQASYGYTF.

A remark on this clone: Relative to the germline gene, one junction end is altered; a read error may explain this. Other DNA variants within this sample encode the same CDR3. The chain uses TRBV9 and TRBJ2-2; TRBD1 is a possible D gene (7 bases). The germline gives CDR1 SGDLS, CDR2 YYNGEE. This CDR3 has 16 amino acids. The CDR3 DNA is TGCGCCAGCAGCCCCAGACAGGGAGGCGGCACCGGGGAGCTGTTTTTT. Translation: CASSPRQGGGTGELFF. Full variable domain (rest looked up from reference TRBV9 and TRBJ2-2): DSGVTQTPKHLITATGQRVTLRCSPRSGDLSVYWYQQSLDQGLQFLIQYYNGEERAKGNILERFSAQQFPDLHSELNLSSLELGDSALYFCASSPRQGGGTGELFFGEGSRLTVL.

The chain joins TRBV2 to TRBJ2-1; D is uncertain. The germline V gene has CDR1 SNHLY and CDR2 FYNNEI. The CDR3 is 14 residues long. The V end was cut by 3 bases, the J end by 9 bases, with 15 bases between. The CDR3 sequence: CASSESREDGEQFF. For the CDR3, the DNA is TGTGCCAGCAGTGAGAGCCGAGAGGATGGTGAGCAGTTCTTC.

This chain connects TRBV19 to TRBJ2-5; the match to TRBD2 covers 11 bases. This CDR3 contains 14 residues. Germline V CDR1 and CDR2: LNHDA, SQIVND (reference sequence). V lost 5 bases, J lost 4 bases, and 3 bases stayed unmatched. CDR3 DNA: TGTGCCAGTAGTGTAGCGGGGGGGAGAGAGACCCAGTACTTC. This translates into CASSVAGGRETQYF.

The chain carries TRBV7-9 and TRBJ1-2; possible D gene TRBD1, 5 bases. CDR1 and CDR2 from the germline V gene are SEHNR and FQNEAQ (reference sequence). Trimming pared 0 bases from V and 4 bases from J, leaving 6 bases between. The CDR3 is 13 amino acids. The CDR3 DNA sequence: TGTGCCAGCAGCTTAGCGGGGGGCTATGGCTACACCTTC. Protein sequence: CASSLAGGYGYTF. The entire variable domain, with the rest obtained from reference TRBV7-9 and TRBJ1-2, is as follows: DTGVSQNPRHKITKRGQNVTFRCDPISEHNRLYWYRQTLGQGPEFLTYFQNEAQLEKSRLLSDRFSAERPKGSFSTLEIQRTEQGDSAMYLCASSLAGGYGYTFGSGTRLTVV.

The chain combines TRBV4-1 with TRBJ1-6; 9 bases are shared with TRBD1. V shed 0 bases and J 8 bases; nucleotides not matched to a gene: 8. CDR1 is MGHRA, CDR2 YSYEKL, per germline. This CDR3 is built from 17 residues. CDR3 in DNA: TGCGCCAGCAGCCAAGATGAAGTGGGGACAGGGTATTCACCCCTCCACTTT. Protein product: CASSQDEVGTGYSPLHF.

This clone was recorded many times. J is TRBJ2-5 and V is TRBV6-6; no clear D gene. Germline V gives CDR1 MNHNY, CDR2 SVGAGI (reference sequence). V gave up 10 bases and J gave up 5 bases, with 17 bases separating them. There are 13 residues in the CDR3. CDR3 bases: TGTGCCACCGACTCGTCGTCAGAGGAGACCCAGTACTTC. It codes for CATDSSSEETQYF.

The chain uses TRBV7-9 and TRBJ1-1, with no clear D. V lost 7 bases, J lost 1 base, and 16 bases lay in between. The CDR3 covers 15 residues. CDR1 SEHNR and CDR2 FQNEAQ come from the germline V gene (reference sequence). The chain's CDR3 is CASTRGGLGNTEAFF. CDR3 DNA sequence: TGTGCCAGCACCCGGGGAGGGCTGGGGAACACTGAAGCTTTCTTT. The full variable domain, rest sourced from reference TRBV7-9 and TRBJ1-1, is DTGVSQNPRHKITKRGQNVTFRCDPISEHNRLYWYRQTLGQGPEFLTYFQNEAQLEKSRLLSDRFSAERPKGSFSTLEIQRTEQGDSAMYLCASTRGGLGNTEAFFGQGTRLTVV.

The J gene is TRBJ2-3, the V gene TRBV7-2; 8 bases map to TRBD2. CDR3 length equals 14 residues. The trim removed 5 bases at V and 3 bases at J, leaving 4 bases unmatched. Germline lookup yields CDR1 SGHTA and CDR2 FQGNSA. The CDR3 here is CASSVTSATDTQYF. CDR3 coding DNA: TGTGCCAGCAGCGTGACTAGCGCGACAGATACGCAGTATTTT.

The rearrangement uses TRBV18 and TRBJ2-3; 7 positions match TRBD1. V was pared by 0 bases and J by 4 bases, with 7 bases of the junction left unmatched. The CDR3 runs to 16 residues. Germline V gives CDR1 KGHSH, CDR2 LQKENI. For the CDR3, the DNA is TGTGCCAGCTCACCACCGGCAGGGGGTTTGGCAGATACGCAGTATTTT. Translated: CASSPPAGGLADTQYF. Using reference TRBV18 and TRBJ2-3 for the parts outside the CDR3, the full variable domain is NAGVMQNPRHLVRRRGQEARLRCSPMKGHSHVYWYRQLPEEGLKFMVYLQKENIIDESGMPKERFSAEFPKEGPSILRIQQVVRGDSAAYFCASSPPAGGLADTQYFGPGTRLTVL.

Only a few counts were recorded for this clone. The chain combines TRBV29-1 with TRBJ2-7, with 9 bases that match TRBD2. Germline loops: CDR1 SQVTM, CDR2 ANQGSEA. V dropped 7 bases and J dropped 3; count of bases not matched to a gene: 4. CDR3 size: 12 residues. CDR3 residues: CSAQTSGYEQYF. As DNA, the CDR3 is TGCAGCGCCCAGACTAGCGGCTACGAGCAGTACTTC.

This clone was seen a handful of times. CDR3 bases: TGCGCCAGCAGCCAAGACCCCAGCGGGAACTCCTACGAGCAGTACTTC. As protein: CASSQDPSGNSYEQYF. The chain has TRBV4-3 and TRBJ2-7; the match to TRBD2 covers 7 bases. This CDR3 is 16 amino acids long. Germline CDR1 is LGHNA and CDR2 is YSLEER. V lost 0 bases to trimming and J lost 0 bases; unmatched junction nucleotides: 5.

The chain recombines TRBV5-5 with TRBJ2-7; the D gene is possibly TRBD2 (7 bases). The V and J ends lost 3 bases and 6 bases respectively, with 16 bases between them. The length of the CDR3 is 14 residues. Germline V gives CDR1 SGHKS, CDR2 YYEKEE (reference sequence). In nucleotides, the CDR3 is TGTGCCAGCAGCTACCAAGGGGGGGTTTCCGAGCAGTACTTC. It specifies CASSYQGGVSEQYF.